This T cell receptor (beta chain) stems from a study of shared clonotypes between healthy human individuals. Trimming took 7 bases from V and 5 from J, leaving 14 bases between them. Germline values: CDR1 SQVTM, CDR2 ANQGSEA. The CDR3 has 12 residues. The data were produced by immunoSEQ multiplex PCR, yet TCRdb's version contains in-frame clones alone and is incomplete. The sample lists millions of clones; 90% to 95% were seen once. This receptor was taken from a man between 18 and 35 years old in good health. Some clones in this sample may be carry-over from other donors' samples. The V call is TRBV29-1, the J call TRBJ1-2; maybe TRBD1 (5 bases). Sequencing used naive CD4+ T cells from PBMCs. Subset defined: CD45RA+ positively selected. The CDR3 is CSDSGTAYGYTF. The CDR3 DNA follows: TGCAGCGACTCCGGGACGGCTTATGGCTACACCTTC.